Sequencing of this T cell receptor beta chain was carried out in a study of shared clonotypes between healthy human individuals (TCRdb year 2020). About the investigation overall: The cohort included a few men and a couple of women between 18 and 49 years of age. For each donor, CD4 naive and CD4 memory were each run on three plates, CD8 naive on two plates, and CD8 memory on one plate. The study deeply sequenced blood TCR repertoires of 5 or 6 healthy adults to estimate repertoire size and the extent of clonotype sharing between individuals. Libraries were prepared and TCR repertoires were sequenced by different laboratories using diverse techniques, in order to increase sequencing depth and limit assay-specific biases. Per donor, leukapheresis produced somewhere between about 0.94 and 10 billion PBMCs. The paper's findings and limits, for the study overall: Naive subsets generally had larger estimated clonotype richness than memory subsets. Pairwise subsampling indicated that sequencing depth was expected to affect the degree of clonotype sharing among donors. Compared with non-shared clonotypes, the clonotypes found in all four sorted-subset donors had higher generation probabilities. Sampling was restricted to blood, and TCR repertoires in tissue are likely to differ from TCR repertoires in blood. The small number of donors limited the genetic and exposure-history diversity represented. Sharing across a few donors was observed for approximately 5% of naive CD4, over 3% of naive CD8, about 2.3% of memory CD4, and about 0.4% of memory CD8 clonotypes. Even with the large sequencing depth, rarefaction of the sorted-subset datasets indicated that sequencing was incomplete.

From the cysteine through the phenylalanine, the CDR3 covers 14 amino acids. Only the CDR3 region is kept as DNA, spanning 42 bases read in frame from base 1. CDR1 and CDR2 are drawn from the germline V gene: MGHDK, SYGVNS. V is cut back by 5 bases and J by 1 base, with 1 base in the junction unmatched. Using the deep immunoSEQ assay, multiplex PCR amplified TCR CDR3 regions from genomic DNA. For each cell subset, the extracted genomic DNA was distributed evenly across all wells of several immunoSEQ 96-well plates, and each plate served as one replicate. For sorted subsets, each replicate PCR was loaded with 150 to 250 ng genomic DNA, equivalent to approximately 27,000 T cell genomes. Purified libraries were measured with a Qubit 3.0 fluorometer, size-checked on a Bioanalyzer 2100, and measured again with the KAPA Library Quantification kit. Every immunoSEQ 96-well plate was sequenced on a separate single-read 150-cycle Illumina NextSeq 550 flow cell. The paper's data handling went like this. Because the immunoSEQ output included only junctional sequences and no quality scores, the filtering could not be the same as the filtering used for full-length reads. To assign V/J genes and CDR3, sequences were annotated against IMGT germline references using PyIR, a Python wrapper for IgBLAST v1.9. Reads with weak V/J assignments (E-value above 1e-6), missing CDR3, stop codons, out-of-frame junctions, or ambiguous translated residues were removed. A V3J clonotype was defined by an identical inferred V gene, J gene, and CDR3 amino acid sequence. Percentage overlap between repertoires was computed as shared unique clonotypes divided by the size of the smaller repertoire. Repertoire richness was assessed with RTK rarefaction, the Chao1 estimator, and Recon v2.1 estimates of unobserved clonotypes. Generation probabilities were computed with OLGA for all TCRbeta clonotypes obtained by the gDNA method from several donors. TCRdb obtained this table from immuneACCESS and retained in-frame rearrangements with V and J assigned. These tables miss some clones; where compared with another copy, unresolved V genes account for less than half of the shortfall, and the remainder is unexplained. V, J and clone size are those of that table, while D and trimming were read from the DNA. The sample profile shows over 2 million clones; over 85% of them were found once. Of the sample, more than 0.1% is held by the ten largest clones.

In regard to this clone: The antigen it recognizes is unknown. No base qualities exist here, and no much larger clone lies one base off it. The sample carries other DNA sequences with the same CDR3.

Donors were healthy HIV-negative adults with no recently reported acute infections or vaccinations. All donors were Caucasian adults living in Nashville, Tennessee, USA. CD4+ T cells were enriched through magnetic negative selection, after which naive cells were positively selected on CD45RA and the remaining negative fraction served as the memory subset. Blood was obtained by leukapheresis, after which PBMCs were separated by Ficoll-Histopaque density gradient centrifugation and cryopreserved in liquid nitrogen vapor phase. Analytical flow cytometry was used to check the purity and quantity of every magnetically sorted T cell population. From each sorted fraction, genomic DNA was isolated and quantified by UV absorbance on a Nanodrop 2000c.

This TCR derives from a man in his late teens or twenties in good health. Material: naive CD4+ T cells sorted from blood. Reading the label with the study, this specimen's cell subset or site is: CD45RA+ positively selected. The chain is encoded by TRBV25-1 joined to TRBJ2-3; TRBD1 fits 9 bases in the junction. The CDR3 sequence is CASSRTGGTDTQYF. The DNA reads TGTGCCAGCAGTAGGACAGGGGGCACAGATACGCAGTATTTT. The CDR3, completed at both ends by the reference TRBV25-1 and TRBJ2-3 genes, gives the full variable domain EADIYQTPRYLVIGTGKKITLECSQTMGHDKMYWYQQDPGMELHLIHYSYGVNSTEKGDLSSESTVSRIRTEHFPLTLESARPSHTSQYLCASSRTGGTDTQYFGPGTRLTVL.